Below are 28 T cell receptor beta chains sequenced from a single sample in a study of regulatory dendritic cells for organ transplantation. For these TCRs, the target antigens are not known. CFSE-labeled sorted T cells met regulatory or mature dendritic cells for roughly 5 days. The data were produced by immunoSEQ multiplex PCR, yet TCRdb's version contains in-frame clones alone and is incomplete. The sample includes some 4,000 clones, 59% of them seen just once. The sequenced material came from memory CD8+ T cells from blood cultured with dendritic cells. As to subset: CD45RO+ memory T cells. The receptors come from a human donor in good health.

V usage is TRBV4-3 and J usage is TRBJ1-1; D not certain. Germline CDR1 is LGHNA and CDR2 is YSLEER. The CDR3 spans 13 residues. V was clipped by 1 base and J by 6 bases, with 9 bases between them. This chain's CDR3 is CASSQVSGSEAFF. The DNA of the CDR3 is TGCGCCAGCAGCCAAGTTAGCGGCTCTGAAGCTTTCTTT.

The V gene is TRBV6-4, the J gene TRBJ1-5; D not certain. CDR1 and CDR2 (germline): MRHNA, SNTAGT. The V end lost 9 bases, the J end lost 7 bases, and 16 bases lay between the germline ends. The CDR3 loop spans 13 amino acids. In nucleotides, the CDR3 is TGTGCCAGTAGCGTGGATTTGAGCCAGCCCCAGCATTTT. It translates to CASSVDLSQPQHF.

This chain joins TRBV2 and TRBJ2-7; 8 bases map to TRBD1. The germline gives CDR1 SNHLY, CDR2 FYNNEI. Trimming at V came to 6 bases and at J to 5 bases, leaving 3 bases not matched to a gene. This CDR3 is built from 12 residues. The CDR3, as DNA: TGTGCCAGCAGCAGGGGGCAGAACGAGCAGTACTTC. It encodes CASSRGQNEQYF.

Relative to its sample, this clone is medium-sized. V is TRBV7-6 and J is TRBJ2-7, with D perhaps matching TRBD2 (5 bases). The germline V gene encodes CDR1 SGHVS and CDR2 FNYEAQ. This CDR3 is 14 amino acids long. V shed 3 bases and J shed 3 bases, with 12 bases lying between them. Here the CDR3 reads CASSLGADIYEQYF. CDR3 sequence (DNA): TGTGCCAGCAGCTTGGGAGCGGATATCTACGAGCAGTACTTC.

The chain carries TRBV4-3 and TRBJ2-7; maybe TRBD1 (5 bases). The CDR3 sequence is 14 residues long. Germline CDR1 reads LGHNA; CDR2 reads YSLEER. Between the trimmed V and J ends, which lost 0 bases and 5 bases, there was a span of 11 bases. CDR3 DNA sequence: TGCGCCAGCAGCCAAGAGCCCAGGGCCGACGAGCAGTACTTC. Translated: CASSQEPRADEQYF.

The rearrangement uses TRBV7-2 and TRBJ2-3; D is perhaps TRBD2 (5 bases). CDR1 is SGHTA and CDR2 is FQGNSA in the germline V gene. V was trimmed by 6 bases and J by 2 bases, leaving 12 bases between them. The CDR3 runs to 14 residues. CDR3 DNA sequence: TGTGCCAGCAGGGAAAGAGGGTACACAGATACGCAGTATTTT. Translating it yields CASRERGYTDTQYF.

The chain links TRBV28 to TRBJ1-2, with D maybe TRBD1 (5 bases). Germline V gene lookup returns CDR1 MDHEN and CDR2 SYDVKM. The CDR3 sequence is 14 residues long. Trimming removed 2 bases from V and 4 bases from J, with 11 bases in between. The CDR3 protein is CASSLDSFFYGYTF. The CDR3 nucleotides read TGTGCCAGCAGTTTAGACAGTTTCTTCTATGGCTACACCTTC.

The chain has TRBV4-1 and TRBJ1-1; D unclear. V was shortened by 1 base and J by 0 bases, with 9 bases between the two germline ends. From germline, CDR1 is MGHRA and CDR2 YSYEKL. The CDR3 loop spans 15 amino acids. In nucleotides, the CDR3 is TGCGCCAGCAGCCAAGTGGTGAGCTTGAACACTGAAGCTTTCTTT. It codes for CASSQVVSLNTEAFF.

The rearrangement links TRBV6-6 to TRBJ2-1; 12 bases line up with TRBD2. Germline CDR1 and CDR2: MNHNY and SVGAGI (reference sequence). This CDR3 is built from 16 residues. Unmatched junction bases numbered 7, after V lost 5 bases and J lost 5 bases. CDR3 region: CASSHRLAGDHNEQFF. CDR3 bases: TGTGCCAGCAGTCACAGACTAGCGGGGGACCACAATGAGCAGTTCTTC.

The genes are TRBV11-3 and TRBJ1-2; D possibly corresponds to TRBD1 (6 bases). The germline CDR1 and CDR2 sequences are SGHNT and YENEEA. The CDR3 totals 14 residues. The germline V and J ends were trimmed by 5 bases and 4 bases, with 14 bases remaining between them. For the CDR3, the DNA is TGTGCCAGCAGCCCCCTCGGGACAAGCTATGGCTACACCTTC. It specifies CASSPLGTSYGYTF.

The V gene is TRBV6-1, the J gene TRBJ2-1; D gene ambiguous. This CDR3 region has 14 residues. Germline V gene data show CDR1 as MNHNS and CDR2 as SASEGT. V gave up 1 base and J gave up 4 bases, with 8 bases separating them. The CDR3 DNA reads TGTGCCAGCAGTGAAGATAAGAGTTACAATGAGCAGTTCTTC. It codes for CASSEDKSYNEQFF.

The chain joins TRBV6-5 to TRBJ2-7, with D perhaps matching TRBD2 (6 bases). V was clipped by 2 bases and J by 6 bases, with 20 bases between them. The germline V gene has CDR1 MNHEY and CDR2 SVGAGI. The CDR3 extends over 16 amino acids. The CDR3 protein is CASSYSREVSVGEQYF. DNA of the CDR3: TGTGCCAGCAGTTACAGTAGGGAGGTTAGTGTCGGCGAGCAGTACTTC.

V and J are TRBV9 and TRBJ1-1; 10 bases match TRBD1. Germline values: CDR1 SGDLS, CDR2 YYNGEE. This CDR3 comprises 14 residues. V was clipped by 3 bases and J by 6 bases; unmatched bases: 5. CDR3 loop: CASSGTGGFAEAFF. The CDR3 DNA reads as TGTGCCAGCAGCGGGACAGGGGGATTCGCTGAAGCTTTCTTT.

This chain links TRBV5-4 with TRBJ1-1; no definite D call. With 0 bases removed from V and 3 bases from J, the gap between germline ends came to 9 bases. The CDR3 covers 14 residues. Per germline, CDR1 SGHNT and CDR2 YYREEE (reference sequence). The CDR3 spells CASSLGAGHTEAFF. For the CDR3, the DNA is TGTGCCAGCAGCTTGGGAGCGGGCCACACTGAAGCTTTCTTT.

V and J are TRBV6-6 and TRBJ2-3; D might be TRBD2 (5 bases). The V gene's germline CDR1 is MNHNY and CDR2 SVGAGI (reference sequence). V was trimmed by 6 bases and J by 2 bases, leaving 15 bases between them. There are 15 residues in the CDR3. CDR3 sequence: CASSSGIKFTDTQYF. The CDR3 bases are TGTGCCAGCAGCTCCGGGATAAAGTTCACAGATACGCAGTATTTT.

This chain links TRBV4-1 with TRBJ2-5; D is unresolved. The CDR3 covers 15 residues. Germline V gives CDR1 MGHRA, CDR2 YSYEKL. V shed 1 base and J shed 2 bases, with 11 bases lying between them. The CDR3 region has the DNA TGCGCCAGCAGCCAAGGCAAATACGAGCAAGAGACCCAGTACTTC. Protein sequence: CASSQGKYEQETQYF.

This clone is labeled large. The chain carries TRBV7-8 and TRBJ1-1, with D tentatively TRBD1 (6 bases). There are 15 residues in the CDR3. Trimming took 4 bases from V and 5 from J, leaving 17 bases between them. Germline V gene lookup returns CDR1 SGHVS and CDR2 FQNEAQ. The CDR3 nucleotides read TGTGCCAGCAGCTCACAGACAGGCGGGTATACTGAAGCTTTCTTT. Translating it yields CASSSQTGGYTEAFF.

This chain connects TRBV2 to TRBJ2-7; 12 nucleotides line up with TRBD2. From germline, CDR1 is SNHLY and CDR2 FYNNEI. This CDR3 has 18 amino acids. V lost 6 bases and J lost 1; bases outside the gene matches: 13. The CDR3: CASSALAGGFEGSYEQYF. CDR3 bases: TGTGCCAGCAGCGCCCTAGCGGGGGGGTTCGAAGGTTCCTACGAGCAGTACTTC.

The chain joins TRBV2 to TRBJ1-1; 7 nucleotides align to TRBD1. V was pared by 5 bases and J by 0 bases, with 12 bases of the junction left unmatched. Germline CDR1 and CDR2: SNHLY and FYNNEI. The CDR3 extends over 17 amino acids. The CDR3 coding sequence is TGTGCCAGCAGTCACGACAGGGATGGGGCCATGAACACTGAAGCTTTCTTT. Translation gives CASSHDRDGAMNTEAFF.

J is TRBJ2-1 and V is TRBV5-6; 8 bases align to TRBD2. Germline V lookup: CDR1 SGHDT, CDR2 YYEEEE. With V trimmed by 4 bases and J by 5 bases, 5 bases remained unmatched. The CDR3 length is 14 residues. DNA for the CDR3: TGTGCCAGCAGCACGGGACTAGGGAACAATGAGCAGTTCTTC. Its protein product is CASSTGLGNNEQFF. The full variable domain, with the rest looked up from reference TRBV5-6 and TRBJ2-1, is DAGVTQSPTHLIKTRGQQVTLRCSPKSGHDTVSWYQQALGQGPQFIFQYYEEEERQRGNFPDRFSGHQFPNYSSELNVNALLLGDSALYLCASSTGLGNNEQFFGPGTRLTVL.

This sequence joins TRBV6-6 and TRBJ1-6, with TRBD1 matching 8 bases. In germline, CDR1 is MNHNY, CDR2 SVGAGI (reference sequence). V gave up 4 bases and J gave up 7 bases; unmatched junction bases: 9. The CDR3 extends over 16 amino acids. The CDR3 loop is CASSFLKGQGNSPLHF. In DNA form, the CDR3 reads TGTGCCAGCAGTTTTCTCAAAGGACAGGGAAATTCACCCCTCCACTTT.

The chain uses TRBV29-1 and TRBJ1-2; TRBD1 is a possible D gene (6 bases). Germline V gene lookup returns CDR1 SQVTM and CDR2 ANQGSEA. V lost 0 bases to trimming and J lost 4 bases, with 12 bases between them. CDR3 length equals 14 residues. CDR3 in DNA: TGCAGCGTTGAAGACCCAGGGGTAATCTATGGCTACACCTTC. Translation: CSVEDPGVIYGYTF.

This clone occurred once. The V and J genes are TRBV2 and TRBJ1-2; no definite D call. V lost 3 bases to trimming and J lost 8 bases, with 10 bases between them. The CDR3 consists of 12 residues. Germline-derived CDR1 and CDR2 are SNHLY and FYNNEI. CDR3 sequence (DNA): TGTGCCAGCAGTGAGAGCAGAGGAGGCTACACCTTC. It is translated as CASSESRGGYTF. Together with reference TRBV2 and TRBJ1-2, the CDR3 gives the full variable domain: EPEVTQTPSHQVTQMGQEVILRCVPISNHLYFYWYRQILGQKVEFLVSFYNNEISEKSEIFDDQFSVERPDGSNFTLKIRSTKLEDSAMYFCASSESRGGYTFGSGTRLTVV.

Only a few counts were recorded for this clone. This rearrangement joins TRBV29-1 to TRBJ2-1, with a possible D match to TRBD1 (7 bases). Trimming cost V 7 bases and J 7 bases, with 23 bases left between them. Germline V lookup: CDR1 SQVTM, CDR2 ANQGSEA. The CDR3 runs 15 residues. CDR3: CSAQGGPQVPNEQFF. The CDR3 nucleotides read TGCAGCGCCCAGGGGGGACCCCAGGTTCCGAATGAGCAGTTCTTC.

This clone was seen a handful of times. The V call is TRBV7-9, the J call TRBJ2-7; TRBD1 matches 8 bases. Germline V gene data show CDR1 as SEHNR and CDR2 as FQNEAQ (reference sequence). The V segment lost 5 bases and the J segment 4 bases; nucleotides outside the gene matches: 10. The CDR3 length is 15 residues. This CDR3 reads CASSLKDRAPYEQYF. The CDR3 coding sequence is TGTGCCAGCAGCCTGAAGGACAGGGCTCCTTACGAGCAGTACTTC.

The chain links TRBV11-1 to TRBJ1-2, with 7 bases aligning to TRBD1. Trimming at V came to 5 bases and at J to 3 bases, leaving 18 bases not matched to a gene. The CDR3 spans 18 residues. Germline CDR1 SGHAT, CDR2 FQDESV (reference sequence). The CDR3 protein is CASSPTDRAARWDYGYTF. The CDR3 DNA reads TGTGCCAGCAGCCCAACTGACAGGGCGGCCCGGTGGGACTATGGCTACACCTTC. Full variable domain (outside the CDR3, taken from reference TRBV11-1 and TRBJ1-2): EAEVAQSPRYKITEKSQAVAFWCDPISGHATLYWYRQILGQGPELLVQFQDESVVDDSQLPKDRFSAERLKGVDSTLKIQPAELGDSAMYLCASSPTDRAARWDYGYTFGSGTRLTVV.

The chain joins TRBV5-6 to TRBJ2-7, with 10 bases matching TRBD2. Germline-derived CDR1 and CDR2 are SGHDT and YYEEEE. Trimming cost V 0 bases and J 3 bases; bases outside gene matches: 3. CDR3 length: 15 amino acids. The CDR3 reads CASSLALAGVYEQYF. The CDR3 nucleotides are TGTGCCAGCAGCTTGGCTCTAGCGGGGGTCTACGAGCAGTACTTC. The whole variable domain, filled in from reference TRBV5-6 and TRBJ2-7, reads DAGVTQSPTHLIKTRGQQVTLRCSPKSGHDTVSWYQQALGQGPQFIFQYYEEEERQRGNFPDRFSGHQFPNYSSELNVNALLLGDSALYLCASSLALAGVYEQYFGPGTRLTVT.

This chain uses TRBV2 with TRBJ1-1; D call uncertain. The CDR3 spans 11 residues. V was trimmed by 8 bases and J by 4 bases, leaving 8 bases between them. Germline CDR1 SNHLY, CDR2 FYNNEI. The DNA of the CDR3 is TGTGCCAGCTGGGAGGGCACTGAAGCTTTCTTT. Translating it yields CASWEGTEAFF.